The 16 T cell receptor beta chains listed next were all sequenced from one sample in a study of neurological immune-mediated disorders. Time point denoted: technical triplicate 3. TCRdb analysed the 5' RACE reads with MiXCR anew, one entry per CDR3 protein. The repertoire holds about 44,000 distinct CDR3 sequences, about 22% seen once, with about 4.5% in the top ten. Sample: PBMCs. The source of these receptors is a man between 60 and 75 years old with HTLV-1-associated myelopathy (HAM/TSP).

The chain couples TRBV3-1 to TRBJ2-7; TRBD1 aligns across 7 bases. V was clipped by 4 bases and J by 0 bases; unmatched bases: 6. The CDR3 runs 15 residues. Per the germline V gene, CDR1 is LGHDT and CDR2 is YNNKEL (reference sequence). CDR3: CASSRTGESSYEQYF. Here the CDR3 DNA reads TGTGCCAGCAGCCGGACAGGCGAGAGCTCCTACGAGCAGTACTTC.

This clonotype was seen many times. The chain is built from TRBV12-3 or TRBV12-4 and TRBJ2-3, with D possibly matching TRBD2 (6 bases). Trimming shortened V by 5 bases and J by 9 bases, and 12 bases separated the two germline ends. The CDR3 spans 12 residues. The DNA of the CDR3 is TGTGCCAGCAGTCCAACGGGGGTAACGCAGTATTTT. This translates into CASSPTGVTQYF.

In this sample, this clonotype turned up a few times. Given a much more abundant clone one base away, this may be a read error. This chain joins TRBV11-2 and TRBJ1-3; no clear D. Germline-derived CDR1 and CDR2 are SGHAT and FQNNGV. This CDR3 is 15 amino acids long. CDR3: CTSSPTAGTGNTIYF. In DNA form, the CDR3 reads TGTACCAGCAGCCCTACGGCGGGAACTGGAAACACCATATATTTT. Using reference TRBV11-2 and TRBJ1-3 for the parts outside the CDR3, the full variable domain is EAGVAQSPRYKIIEKRQSVAFWCNPISGHATLYWYQQILGQGPKLLIQFQNNGVVDDSQLPKDRFSAERLKGVDSTLKIQPAKLEDSAVYLCTSSPTAGTGNTIYFGEGSWLTVV.

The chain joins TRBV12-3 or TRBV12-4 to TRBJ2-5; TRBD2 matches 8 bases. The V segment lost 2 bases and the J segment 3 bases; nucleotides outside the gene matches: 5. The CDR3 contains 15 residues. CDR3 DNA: TGTGCCAGCAGTTTACGAACTAGCGGCAAAGAGACCCAGTACTTC. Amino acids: CASSLRTSGKETQYF.

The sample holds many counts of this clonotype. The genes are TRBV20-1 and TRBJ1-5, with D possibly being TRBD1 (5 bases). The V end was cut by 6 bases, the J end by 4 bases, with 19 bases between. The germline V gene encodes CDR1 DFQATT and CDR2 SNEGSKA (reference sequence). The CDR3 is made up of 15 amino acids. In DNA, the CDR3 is TGCAGTGCCCCCACCTCAGGGACTCCGAATCAGCCCCAGCATTTT. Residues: CSAPTSGTPNQPQHF.

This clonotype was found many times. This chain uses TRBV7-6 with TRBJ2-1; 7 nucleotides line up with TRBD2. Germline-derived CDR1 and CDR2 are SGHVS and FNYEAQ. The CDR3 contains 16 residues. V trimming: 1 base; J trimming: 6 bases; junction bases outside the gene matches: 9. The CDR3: CASSLGASGVGNEQFF. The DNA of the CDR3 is TGTGCCAGCAGCTTAGGGGCTAGCGGAGTCGGCAATGAGCAGTTCTTC.

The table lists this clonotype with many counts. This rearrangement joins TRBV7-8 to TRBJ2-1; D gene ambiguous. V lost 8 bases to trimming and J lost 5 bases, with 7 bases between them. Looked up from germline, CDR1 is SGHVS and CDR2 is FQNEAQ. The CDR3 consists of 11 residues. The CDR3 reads CASLEDNEQFF. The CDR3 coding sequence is TGTGCCAGCCTCGAGGACAATGAGCAGTTCTTC.

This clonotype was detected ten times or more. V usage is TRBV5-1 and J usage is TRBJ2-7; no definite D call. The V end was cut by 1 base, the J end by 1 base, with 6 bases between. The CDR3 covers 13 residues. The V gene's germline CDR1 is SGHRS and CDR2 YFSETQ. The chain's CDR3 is CASSLTGSYEQYF. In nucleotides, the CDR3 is TGCGCCAGCAGCTTGACCGGGTCCTACGAGCAGTACTTC.

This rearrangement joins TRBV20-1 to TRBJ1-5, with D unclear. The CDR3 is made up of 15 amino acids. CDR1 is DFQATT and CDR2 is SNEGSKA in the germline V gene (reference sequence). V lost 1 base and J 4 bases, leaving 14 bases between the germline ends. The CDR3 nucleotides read TGCAGTGCTAGAGGTACCGGCAGGCATAATCAGCCCCAGCATTTT. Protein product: CSARGTGRHNQPQHF.

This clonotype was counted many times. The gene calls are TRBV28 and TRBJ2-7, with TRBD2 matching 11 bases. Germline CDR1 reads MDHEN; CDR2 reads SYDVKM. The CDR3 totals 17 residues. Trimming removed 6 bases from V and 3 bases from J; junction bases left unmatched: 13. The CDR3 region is CASRPTGFGTSGYEQYF. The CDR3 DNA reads TGTGCCAGCAGACCGACAGGTTTTGGGACTAGCGGCTACGAGCAGTACTTC. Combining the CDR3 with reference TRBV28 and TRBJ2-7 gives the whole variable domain DVKVTQSSRYLVKRTGEKVFLECVQDMDHENMFWYRQDPGLGLRLIYFSYDVKMKEKGDIPEGYSVSREKKERFSLILESASTNQTSMYLCASRPTGFGTSGYEQYFGPGTRLTVT.

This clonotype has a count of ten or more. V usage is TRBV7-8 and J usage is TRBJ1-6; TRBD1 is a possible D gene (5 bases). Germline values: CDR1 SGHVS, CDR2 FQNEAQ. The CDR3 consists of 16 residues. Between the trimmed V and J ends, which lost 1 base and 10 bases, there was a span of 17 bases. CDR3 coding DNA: TGTGCCAGCAGCTTAGGGGGCACCGAATGGAGCTCACCCCTCCACTTT. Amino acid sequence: CASSLGGTEWSSPLHF.

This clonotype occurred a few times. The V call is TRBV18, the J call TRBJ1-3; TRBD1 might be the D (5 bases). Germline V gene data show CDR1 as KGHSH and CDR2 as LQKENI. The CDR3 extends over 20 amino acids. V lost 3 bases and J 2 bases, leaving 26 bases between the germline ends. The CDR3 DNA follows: TGTGCCAGCTCACCTCAGGGAACCCCTGGACTCCTCGGGCCTGGAAACACCATATATTTT. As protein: CASSPQGTPGLLGPGNTIYF.

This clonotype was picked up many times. In DNA, the CDR3 is TGTGCCAGCAGCACCGGGACACACGCTGGGGCCAACGTCCTGACTTTC. Translating gives CASSTGTHAGANVLTF. The rearrangement joins TRBV6-5 to TRBJ2-6; D is possibly TRBD1 (6 bases). Looked up from germline, CDR1 is MNHEY and CDR2 is SVGAGI. This CDR3 region has 16 residues. Between the trimmed V and J ends, which lost 6 bases and 2 bases, there was a span of 14 bases.

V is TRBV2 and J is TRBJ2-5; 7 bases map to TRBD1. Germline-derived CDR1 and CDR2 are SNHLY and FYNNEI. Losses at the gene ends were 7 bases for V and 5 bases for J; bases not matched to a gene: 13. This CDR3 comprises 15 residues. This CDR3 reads CASNRQGRVSETQYF. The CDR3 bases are TGTGCCAGCAACAGACAGGGTCGGGTCTCGGAGACCCAGTACTTC.

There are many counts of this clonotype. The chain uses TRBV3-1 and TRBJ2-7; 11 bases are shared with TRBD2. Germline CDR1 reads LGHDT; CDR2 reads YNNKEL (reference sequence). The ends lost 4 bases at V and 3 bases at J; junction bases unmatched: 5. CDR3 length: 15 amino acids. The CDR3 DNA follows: TGTGCCAGCAGCCCAGCCCTAGCGGGGGGCTACGAGCAGTACTTC. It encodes CASSPALAGGYEQYF.

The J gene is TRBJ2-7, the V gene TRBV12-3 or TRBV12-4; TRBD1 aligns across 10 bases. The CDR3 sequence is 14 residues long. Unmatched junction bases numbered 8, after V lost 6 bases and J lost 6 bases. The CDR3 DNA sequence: TGTGCCAGCAGATTGACAGGGGGCGCATCCGAGCAGTACTTC. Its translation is CASRLTGGASEQYF.